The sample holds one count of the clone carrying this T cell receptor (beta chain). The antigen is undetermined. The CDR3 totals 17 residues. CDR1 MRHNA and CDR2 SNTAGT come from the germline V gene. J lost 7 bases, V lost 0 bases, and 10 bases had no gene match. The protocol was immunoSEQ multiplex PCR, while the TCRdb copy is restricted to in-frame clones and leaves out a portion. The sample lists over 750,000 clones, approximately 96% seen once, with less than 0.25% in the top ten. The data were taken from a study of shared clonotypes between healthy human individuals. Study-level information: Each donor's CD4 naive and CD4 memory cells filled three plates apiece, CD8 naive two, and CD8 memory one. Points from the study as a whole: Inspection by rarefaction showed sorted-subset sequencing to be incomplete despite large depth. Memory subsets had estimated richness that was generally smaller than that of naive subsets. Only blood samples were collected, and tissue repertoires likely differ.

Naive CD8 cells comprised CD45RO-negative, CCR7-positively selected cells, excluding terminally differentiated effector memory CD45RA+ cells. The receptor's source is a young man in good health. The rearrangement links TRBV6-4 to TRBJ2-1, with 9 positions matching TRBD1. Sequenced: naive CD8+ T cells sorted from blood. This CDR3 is CASSDSKTGTGINEQFF. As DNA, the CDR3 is TGTGCCAGCAGTGACTCGAAGACCGGGACAGGGATTAATGAGCAGTTCTTC.